Listed here are 28 T cell receptor beta chains from one sample, sequenced in a study of T cell repertoires in cytomegalovirus infection (dated by TCRdb to the late 2010s). TCRdb shows the sequencer as Illumina HiSeq 1500. TCRdb reprocessed the public reads (quality trimming at Q25 with fastp, clone calling with MiXCR) and kept in-frame beta chains. Entries are consolidated by CDR3 protein sequence, retaining the most common genes and DNA. Present in this sample are approximately 320,000 distinct CDR3 sequences, 9.5% of which were seen just once. About 4.5% of the sample rests with the top ten. The sequencing input was PBMCs. All receptors derive from a human donor in good health (CMV status not recorded). Some clones in this sample may be carry-over from other donors' samples.

The rearrangement links TRBV30 to TRBJ2-7, with D tentatively TRBD1 (6 bases). Germline V CDR1 and CDR2: GTSNPN, SVGIG (reference sequence). V lost 2 bases and J lost 3, with 11 bases in between. This CDR3 has 13 residues. The CDR3: CAWSRQGNYEQYF. CDR3 coding DNA: TGTGCCTGGAGTAGGCAGGGGAACTACGAGCAGTACTTC.

This clonotype was seen at least ten times. The V and J genes are TRBV6-5 and TRBJ1-1, with D perhaps TRBD1 (6 bases). The V gene lost 7 bases and the J gene lost 0 bases, with 9 bases spanning the gap. CDR3 length: 13 residues. Germline CDR1 is MNHEY and CDR2 is SVGAGI. The CDR3 reads CASKRTVNTEAFF. CDR3 nucleotide sequence: TGTGCCAGCAAACGGACAGTGAACACTGAAGCTTTCTTT.

V and J are TRBV28 and TRBJ2-3, with 9 bases lining up with TRBD2. The ends lost 2 bases at V and 8 bases at J; junction bases unmatched: 8. Germline V CDR1 and CDR2: MDHEN, SYDVKM. This CDR3 is built from 15 residues. The CDR3 protein is CASSLGGVAGATQYF. CDR3 nucleotides: TGTGCCAGCAGTTTAGGCGGGGTAGCGGGGGCTACGCAGTATTTT.

This clonotype was seen a few times. This sequence joins TRBV28 and TRBJ2-7; D remains ambiguous. V was pared by 5 bases and J by 6 bases, with 8 bases between. In germline, CDR1 is MDHEN, CDR2 SYDVKM. This CDR3 region has 11 residues. CDR3 coding DNA: TGTGCCAGCAGTACCCAGCGCGAGCAGTACTTC. Protein sequence: CASSTQREQYF. Looking up the rest from reference TRBV28 and TRBJ2-7 gives the full variable domain: DVKVTQSSRYLVKRTGEKVFLECVQDMDHENMFWYRQDPGLGLRLIYFSYDVKMKEKGDIPEGYSVSREKKERFSLILESASTNQTSMYLCASSTQREQYFGPGTRLTVT.

Ten or more counts support this clonotype. This rearrangement joins TRBV12-3 or TRBV12-4 to TRBJ1-2; 10 positions agree with TRBD1. CDR3 length equals 14 residues. V lost 7 bases and J lost 4; bases outside the gene matches: 6. CDR3 coding DNA: TGTGCCAGCATTCGACAGGGGGCGCGCTATGGCTACACCTTC. Translating gives CASIRQGARYGYTF.

This clonotype was detected ten times or more. The rearrangement joins TRBV7-8 to TRBJ2-7; 10 bases map to TRBD1. CDR1 SGHVS and CDR2 FQNEAQ come from the germline V gene. This CDR3 comprises 13 residues. The junction had 1 base not matched to a gene; V was cut back by 3 bases and J by 5 bases. For the CDR3, the DNA is TGTGCCAGCAGCTTGGGGACAGGGGACGAGCAGTACTTC. The encoded protein is CASSLGTGDEQYF.

This clonotype was seen many times. The chain uses TRBV7-3 and TRBJ2-3; 12 nucleotides line up with TRBD2. V gave up 5 bases and J gave up 8 bases; unmatched junction bases: 11. This CDR3 is built from 16 residues. Germline V gives CDR1 SGHTA, CDR2 FQGTGA. The CDR3 sequence: CASSPRTSGEDVTQYF. The CDR3 nucleotides read TGTGCCAGCAGCCCGCGGACTAGCGGGGAAGATGTTACGCAGTATTTT.

In its sample, this clonotype was seen many times. The chain has TRBV7-2 and TRBJ1-6; 7 bases match TRBD1. V gave up 2 bases and J gave up 9 bases; unmatched junction bases: 7. CDR3 length: 15 amino acids. Germline values: CDR1 SGHTA, CDR2 FQGNSA. CDR3 loop: CASSLNGGGASPLHF. Here the CDR3 DNA reads TGTGCCAGCAGCTTAAATGGAGGGGGCGCTTCACCCCTCCACTTT.

A few counts support this clonotype. The V and J genes are TRBV4-3 and TRBJ2-3; the D is unclear. Germline V gene lookup returns CDR1 LGHNA and CDR2 YSLEER. V gave up 0 bases and J gave up 10 bases, with 11 bases separating them. The CDR3 is 13 residues long. The CDR3 region has the DNA TGCGCCAGCAGCCAAGATCCCAGGCAAGCGCAGTATTTT. Translated: CASSQDPRQAQYF.

This clonotype was found a few times. CDR3 sequence reads: CASSLGSGIPGSDTQYF. The CDR3 nucleotides are TGTGCCAGCAGCTTAGGCAGCGGGATTCCCGGTAGCGATACGCAGTATTTT. V and J are TRBV7-2 and TRBJ2-3; 7 bases fit TRBD2. Trimming removed 1 base from V and 6 bases from J; junction bases left unmatched: 13. CDR1 is SGHTA, CDR2 FQGNSA, per germline. The CDR3 sequence is 17 residues long.

Regarding this clonotype: One end of the junction is discordant with germline, which a read error may explain. The V and J genes are TRBV12-3 or TRBV12-4 and TRBJ2-5, with a tentative D call TRBD1 (5 bases). CDR3 size: 14 residues. CDR3 sequence reads: CASSPQGPQETPYF. In nucleotides, the CDR3 is TGTGCCAGCAGTCCCCAGGGCCCCCAAGAGACCCCGTACTTC.

The genes are TRBV20-1 and TRBJ2-4; 7 bases are shared with TRBD1. Germline trimming cut 1 base from V and 9 bases from J; bases unmatched to any gene: 6. The CDR3 has 13 residues. CDR1 DFQATT and CDR2 SNEGSKA come from the germline V gene (reference sequence). The CDR3 region is CSARATTGPIQYF. The DNA for the CDR3 is TGCAGTGCTAGAGCTACGACAGGGCCCATTCAGTACTTC.

V usage is TRBV20-1 and J usage is TRBJ2-7, with 7 bases lining up with TRBD1. CDR3 length: 14 residues. Germline trimming cut 2 bases from V and 7 bases from J; bases unmatched to any gene: 11. The germline V gene encodes CDR1 DFQATT and CDR2 SNEGSKA (reference sequence). The CDR3 sequence is CSARPGTDSLEQYF. CDR3 bases: TGCAGTGCTAGACCAGGGACAGATTCTCTTGAGCAGTACTTC.

The CDR3: CASSNAGLVNEQFF. CDR3 nucleotide sequence: TGTGCCAGTAGTAATGCGGGACTAGTCAATGAGCAGTTCTTC. The V gene is TRBV19, the J gene TRBJ2-1, with 8 bases matching TRBD2. The germline gives CDR1 LNHDA, CDR2 SQIVND (reference sequence). The CDR3 is 14 amino acids. The ends lost 4 bases at V and 6 bases at J; junction bases unmatched: 5.

This clonotype was seen a handful of times. The chain links TRBV2 to TRBJ2-3, with D possibly TRBD2 on 6 matching bases. From germline, CDR1 is SNHLY and CDR2 FYNNEI. The CDR3 spans 17 residues. V lost 8 bases, J lost 1 base, and 22 bases lay in between. The CDR3 sequence is CASRAGISGDRTDTQYF. The DNA of the CDR3 is TGTGCCAGCCGCGCAGGCATTAGCGGAGATCGCACAGATACGCAGTATTTT.

As concerns this clonotype: A much larger clone differs from this one at a single base, so this may be a read error. The V and J genes are TRBV7-6 and TRBJ2-2, with 7 bases identical to TRBD2. Germline-derived CDR1 and CDR2 are SGHVS and FNYEAQ. There are 14 residues in the CDR3. CDR3 amino acids: CASSPRDYTGELVF. CDR3 nucleotide sequence: TGTGCCAGCAGCCCCCGGGACTACACCGGGGAGCTGGTTTTT.

The chain employs TRBV20-1 and TRBJ2-5; D uncertain. Germline V lookup: CDR1 DFQATT, CDR2 SNEGSKA (reference sequence). The CDR3 totals 13 residues. The germline V and J ends were trimmed by 1 base and 8 bases, with 14 bases remaining between them. This chain's CDR3 is CSARVAGPLTQYF. The CDR3 DNA follows: TGCAGTGCTAGAGTAGCAGGTCCCCTAACCCAGTACTTC.

This chain's CDR3 is CASSSGLAGARNEQYF. CDR3 nucleotide sequence: TGCGCCAGCAGCTCCGGACTAGCGGGAGCCAGAAACGAGCAGTACTTC. The genes are TRBV5-1 and TRBJ2-7; 13 bases are a match to TRBD2. Looked up from germline, CDR1 is SGHRS and CDR2 is YFSETQ. This CDR3 contains 16 residues. V lost 3 bases, J lost 5 bases, and 8 bases stayed unmatched.

The chain carries TRBV20-1 and TRBJ1-5, with unresolved D. The CDR3 runs 12 residues. CDR1 DFQATT and CDR2 SNEGSKA come from the germline V gene (reference sequence). The V end was cut by 4 bases, the J end by 0 bases, with 4 bases between. The CDR3 coding sequence is TGCAGTGCTATTGCTAGCAATCAGCCCCAGCATTTT. It codes for CSAIASNQPQHF.

This clonotype appeared a few times. The chain has TRBV2 and TRBJ1-5; D might be TRBD1 (5 bases). The CDR3 runs 15 residues. With 4 bases removed from V and 6 bases from J, the gap between germline ends came to 16 bases. The germline V gene has CDR1 SNHLY and CDR2 FYNNEI. The CDR3 DNA follows: TGTGCCAGCAGTGGTCAGGGTTTAGCGGGTCAGCCCCAGCATTTT. This translates into CASSGQGLAGQPQHF.

The table lists this clonotype with many counts. This sequence joins TRBV12-3 or TRBV12-4 and TRBJ2-5; weak D call: TRBD1 (5 bases). This CDR3 comprises 15 residues. The V and J ends lost 2 bases and 1 base respectively, with 11 bases between them. CDR3 in amino acids: CASSLSTGFQETQYF. Here the CDR3 DNA reads TGTGCCAGCAGTTTATCCACAGGATTCCAAGAGACCCAGTACTTC.

This clonotype was seen at least ten times. This rearrangement joins TRBV7-2 to TRBJ2-3; D unresolved. The germline V gene has CDR1 SGHTA and CDR2 FQGNSA. The V gene lost 5 bases and the J gene lost 5 bases, with 23 bases spanning the gap. The CDR3 is made up of 17 amino acids. In DNA form, the CDR3 reads TGTGCCAGCAGCCCGCAGATCGGACCTGCGTGGGTAGATACGCAGTATTTT. Translation gives CASSPQIGPAWVDTQYF.

The chain recombines TRBV19 with TRBJ1-6, with D unclear. Trimming left V 0 bases short and J 7 bases short, with 10 bases between. The CDR3 has 15 residues. In germline, CDR1 is LNHDA, CDR2 SQIVND (reference sequence). This CDR3 reads CASSIDPRANSPLHF. DNA of the CDR3: TGTGCCAGTAGTATAGATCCCCGGGCGAATTCACCCCTCCACTTT.

This sequence joins TRBV11-2 and TRBJ2-5, with D tentatively TRBD1 or TRBD2 (6 bases each). The CDR3 is 14 amino acids. Germline values: CDR1 SGHAT, CDR2 FQNNGV. Trimming stripped 5 bases from V and 1 base from J, with 11 bases between. The CDR3 DNA follows: TGTGCCAGCAGCCCTTCGGGGGCCCAAGAGACCCAGTACTTC. Amino acid sequence: CASSPSGAQETQYF.

This chain connects TRBV5-1 to TRBJ2-1, with a weak D call TRBD2 (5 bases). V lost 5 bases, J lost 5 bases, and 8 bases lay in between. Germline V gene sequence: CDR1 SGHRS, CDR2 YFSETQ. The CDR3 length is 12 residues. The CDR3 bases are TGCGCCAGCAGTACGGGGAACAATGAGCAGTTCTTC. This translates into CASSTGNNEQFF. The full variable domain, its missing parts supplied by reference TRBV5-1 and TRBJ2-1, is KAGVTQTPRYLIKTRGQQVTLSCSPISGHRSVSWYQQTPGQGLQFLFEYFSETQRNKGNFPGRFSGRQFSNSRSEMNVSTLELGDSALYLCASSTGNNEQFFGPGTRLTVL.

This clonotype was detected a few times. The chain uses TRBV19 and TRBJ1-4; D might be TRBD1 (6 bases). Germline CDR1 is LNHDA and CDR2 is SQIVND (reference sequence). CDR3 length: 14 amino acids. The germline V and J ends were trimmed by 2 bases and 8 bases, with 12 bases remaining between them. The CDR3 sequence is CASSITGIGEKLFF. The CDR3 nucleotides are TGTGCCAGTAGTATAACAGGGATCGGCGAAAAACTGTTTTTT.

This clonotype was counted ten times or more. The rearrangement uses TRBV7-2 and TRBJ1-4, with a possible D match to TRBD1 (5 bases). The CDR3 covers 15 residues. Germline V CDR1 and CDR2: SGHTA, FQGNSA. Between the trimmed V and J ends, which lost 5 bases and 12 bases, there was a span of 22 bases. The DNA of the CDR3 is TGTGCCAGCAGCAAGGGGTACAGCCTTGGGGAGGAACTGTTTTTT. It encodes CASSKGYSLGEELFF.

This chain links TRBV12-3 or TRBV12-4 with TRBJ2-5, with D possibly TRBD2 on 7 matching bases. The V end lost 7 bases, the J end lost 7 bases, and 22 bases lay between the germline ends. The CDR3 consists of 15 residues. The CDR3 DNA follows: TGTGCCAGCACCCCTGGGGGGGGGGCCTTGGGGACCCAGTACTTC. Its protein is CASTPGGGALGTQYF.